These 24 T cell receptor beta chains were sequenced from one sample in a study of T cells in localized non-small cell lung cancer. The protocol was immunoSEQ multiplex PCR, while the TCRdb copy is restricted to in-frame clones and leaves out a portion. The data hold about 70,000 clones, with about 86% observed a single time. The sequencing used peripheral blood, collected before any cancer treatment. The receptors were sampled from an older male donor with stage III squamous cell lung carcinoma.

V usage is TRBV6-6 and J usage is TRBJ1-2; TRBD1 aligns across 8 bases. The germline V gene has CDR1 MNHNY and CDR2 SVGAGI (reference sequence). With V trimmed by 2 bases and J by 5 bases, 10 bases remained unmatched. This CDR3 has 16 amino acids. In DNA form, the CDR3 reads TGTGCCAGCAGTTACGATTCGCAGGGGGCAGGGTATGGCTACACCTTC. Amino acid sequence: CASSYDSQGAGYGYTF.

The CDR3 region is CASSPTAPAGYTF. The CDR3 region has the DNA TGTGCCAGTAGTCCGACCGCTCCGGCGGGCTACACCTTC. This chain uses TRBV19 with TRBJ1-2, with D unclear. The CDR3 is made up of 13 amino acids. Germline-derived CDR1 and CDR2 are LNHDA and SQIVND (reference sequence). The V end was cut by 5 bases, the J end by 8 bases, with 15 bases between.

The chain has TRBV5-6 and TRBJ2-1; 7 bases are shared with TRBD2. Germline V gene sequence: CDR1 SGHDT, CDR2 YYEEEE. After removal of 2 bases from V and 7 bases from J, the junction contained 9 bases not matched to a gene. This CDR3 is 15 amino acids long. DNA of the CDR3: TGTGCCAGCAGCTTCGGCCTGGGGGGGACGAATGAGCAGTTCTTC. This codes for CASSFGLGGTNEQFF.

CDR3 nucleotide sequence: TGTGCCAGCAGCCCTCGGGTAGGGAGCACAGATACGCAGTATTTT. Amino acid sequence: CASSPRVGSTDTQYF. The V call is TRBV5-6, the J call TRBJ2-3; no definite D call. Looked up from germline, CDR1 is SGHDT and CDR2 is YYEEEE. V lost 4 bases and J 0 bases, leaving 12 bases between the germline ends. The CDR3 totals 15 residues.

The chain joins TRBV2 to TRBJ2-5, with no clear D. The CDR3 loop spans 14 amino acids. Germline-derived CDR1 and CDR2 are SNHLY and FYNNEI. Trimming removed 2 bases at V and 5 bases at J, with 12 bases between. This CDR3 reads CASSETMARETQYF. DNA of the CDR3: TGTGCCAGCAGTGAAACAATGGCAAGGGAGACCCAGTACTTC.

The J gene is TRBJ1-2, the V gene TRBV28, with TRBD1 as a possible D gene (6 bases). Between the trimmed V and J ends, which lost 5 bases and 0 bases, there was a span of 13 bases. The CDR3 consists of 15 residues. Germline V CDR1 and CDR2: MDHEN, SYDVKM. CDR3 in amino acids: CASSPPRTANYGYTF. The CDR3 DNA reads TGTGCCAGCAGTCCTCCCCGGACAGCTAACTATGGCTACACCTTC.

V is TRBV9 and J is TRBJ2-5, with D maybe TRBD1 (6 bases). The CDR3 runs to 15 residues. Germline lookup yields CDR1 SGDLS and CDR2 YYNGEE. V was pared by 0 bases and J by 5 bases, with 14 bases between. The CDR3 spells CASSVVQGASETQYF. The CDR3 nucleotides read TGTGCCAGCAGCGTAGTACAGGGAGCTTCGGAGACCCAGTACTTC.

The gene calls are TRBV7-8 and TRBJ1-6, with 7 positions matching TRBD1. CDR1 SGHVS and CDR2 FQNEAQ come from the germline V gene. J was trimmed by 0 bases and V by 7 bases; bases with no gene match: 9. The length of the CDR3 is 17 residues. The CDR3 spells CASTPDRPSSYNSPLHF. The CDR3, as DNA: TGTGCCAGCACCCCGGACAGGCCAAGCTCCTATAATTCACCCCTCCACTTT.

The rearrangement joins TRBV16 to TRBJ1-6; D gene unclear. The CDR3 is 13 amino acids. CDR1 KGHSY and CDR2 FQNENV come from the germline V gene. Trimming left V 4 bases short and J 8 bases short, with 9 bases between. In nucleotides, the CDR3 is TGTGCCAGCAGCCCCCTGATAGATTCACCCCTCCACTTT. This translates into CASSPLIDSPLHF.

This sequence joins TRBV28 and TRBJ1-2; no reliable D call. This CDR3 spans 12 amino acids. Germline CDR1 reads MDHEN; CDR2 reads SYDVKM. The germline V and J ends were trimmed by 4 bases and 4 bases, with 7 bases remaining between them. Written as DNA, the CDR3 is TGTGCCAGCAGTTCCCCGTCCTATGGCTACACCTTC. This translates into CASSSPSYGYTF.

The chain uses TRBV28 and TRBJ2-5, with D uncertain. The CDR3 runs 13 residues. Looked up from germline, CDR1 is MDHEN and CDR2 is SYDVKM. V was cut by 6 bases and J by 1 base, with 9 bases left in between. CDR3 loop: CASRPPLQETQYF. The CDR3 DNA is TGTGCCAGCAGACCCCCACTCCAAGAGACCCAGTACTTC.

This chain uses TRBV2 with TRBJ1-6; no reliable D call. Trimming removed 2 bases from V and 7 bases from J, with 9 bases in between. The CDR3 extends over 14 amino acids. Looked up from germline, CDR1 is SNHLY and CDR2 is FYNNEI. The CDR3 loop is CASSEFQSNSPLHF. Here the CDR3 DNA reads TGTGCCAGCAGTGAATTCCAGTCGAATTCACCCCTCCACTTT.

The rearrangement joins TRBV2 to TRBJ1-1, with D possibly being TRBD1 (5 bases). Germline V gene lookup returns CDR1 SNHLY and CDR2 FYNNEI. Between the trimmed V and J ends, which lost 8 bases and 0 bases, there was a span of 13 bases. There are 14 residues in the CDR3. The chain's CDR3 is CASSLEGMNTEAFF. CDR3 coding DNA: TGTGCCAGCTCCTTAGAGGGGATGAACACTGAAGCTTTCTTT.

This chain links TRBV5-5 with TRBJ1-6, with D possibly TRBD1 on 5 matching bases. Looked up from germline, CDR1 is SGHKS and CDR2 is YYEKEE (reference sequence). V was pared by 1 base and J by 8 bases, with 13 bases between. This CDR3 region has 15 residues. The CDR3, as DNA: TGTGCCAGCAGCTTGAGCCCAGGGAAGGATTCACCCCTCCACTTT. Encoded protein: CASSLSPGKDSPLHF.

The chain joins TRBV2 to TRBJ2-5; possibly TRBD1 for D (6 bases). Between the trimmed V and J ends, which lost 5 bases and 1 base, there was a span of 8 bases. This CDR3 comprises 13 residues. Germline CDR1 and CDR2: SNHLY and FYNNEI. DNA of the CDR3: TGTGCCAGCAGTCAGGACAGCCAAGAGACCCAGTACTTC. This translates into CASSQDSQETQYF.

V is TRBV7-2 and J is TRBJ2-2; 7 positions agree with TRBD1. Trimming cost V 1 base and J 5 bases; bases outside gene matches: 10. The CDR3 consists of 17 residues. Germline CDR1 is SGHTA and CDR2 is FQGNSA. CDR3 loop: CASSLGARGMSTGELFF. CDR3 sequence (DNA): TGTGCCAGCAGCTTAGGGGCCAGGGGGATGTCGACCGGGGAGCTGTTTTTT.

The chain recombines TRBV5-1 with TRBJ1-1; D is ambiguous. This CDR3 contains 13 residues. V lost 4 bases and J 1 base, leaving 8 bases between the germline ends. Germline loops: CDR1 SGHRS, CDR2 YFSETQ. CDR3 DNA sequence: TGCGCCAGCAGCCCGGGCGGGAACACTGAAGCTTTCTTT. It yields the protein CASSPGGNTEAFF.

In this sample, this clone turned up a few times. Other nucleotide sequences from this sample produce the same CDR3. The chain links TRBV30 to TRBJ1-6; D remains unclear. V was shortened by 4 bases and J by 5 bases, with 12 bases between the two germline ends. Germline CDR1 and CDR2: GTSNPN and SVGIG (reference sequence). This CDR3 region has 14 residues. The CDR3 DNA follows: TGTGCCTGGATCGGGCAGTCCAATAATTCACCCCTCCACTTT. It is translated as CAWIGQSNNSPLHF.

The rearrangement joins TRBV19 to TRBJ1-1; D possibly corresponds to TRBD1 (5 bases). V was shortened by 5 bases and J by 8 bases, with 15 bases between the two germline ends. Germline loops: CDR1 LNHDA, CDR2 SQIVND (reference sequence). CDR3 length equals 13 residues. This CDR3 is CASSGRWGEEAFF. The CDR3, as DNA: TGTGCCAGTAGTGGGAGATGGGGGGAAGAAGCTTTCTTT.

This chain joins TRBV11-2 and TRBJ2-2; tentatively, D is TRBD1 (5 bases). The germline gives CDR1 SGHAT, CDR2 FQNNGV. This CDR3 contains 14 residues. The V and J ends lost 1 base and 7 bases respectively, with 10 bases between them. The CDR3 DNA is TGTGCCAGCAGCTTAGTAGGGGCGAGCGGGGAGCTGTTTTTT. Its translation: CASSLVGASGELFF.

The V and J genes are TRBV6-1 and TRBJ1-2, with TRBD1 identical over 9 bases. CDR3 length equals 15 residues. The V and J ends lost 7 bases and 2 bases, in that order; junction bases with no gene match: 8. CDR1 is MNHNS and CDR2 is SASEGT in the germline V gene. The CDR3 here is CASILGTGHNYGYTF. In DNA form, the CDR3 reads TGTGCCAGCATTTTAGGGACAGGGCACAACTATGGCTACACCTTC.

The chain employs TRBV4-1 and TRBJ2-3; D is tentatively TRBD1 or TRBD2 (5 bases each). Trimming cost V 0 bases and J 9 bases, with 13 bases left between them. The CDR3 is made up of 14 amino acids. The V gene's germline CDR1 is MGHRA and CDR2 YSYEKL. The CDR3 nucleotides read TGCGCCAGCAGCCAAGAGGGGGAGACACGAACGCAGTATTTT. Amino acids: CASSQEGETRTQYF.

The genes are TRBV7-3 and TRBJ2-3; D uncertain. Trimming removed 5 bases from V and 0 bases from J, with 18 bases in between. Germline lookup yields CDR1 SGHTA and CDR2 FQGTGA. The CDR3 consists of 17 residues. The CDR3 region is CASSPLGSRVSTDTQYF. DNA for the CDR3: TGTGCCAGCAGCCCCCTCGGCAGTCGAGTTAGCACAGATACGCAGTATTTT.

CDR3 loop: CASSPILAGAADTQYF. In nucleotides, the CDR3 is TGTGCCAGCAGCCCCATACTAGCGGGGGCCGCAGATACGCAGTATTTT. The chain uses TRBV7-3 and TRBJ2-3; 11 bases line up with TRBD2. CDR1 and CDR2 from the germline V gene are SGHTA and FQGTGA. V trimming: 5 bases; J trimming: 4 bases; junction bases outside the gene matches: 8. This CDR3 comprises 16 residues.